This is a list of T cell receptor beta chains from one sample in a study of T-cell reconstitution after alpha-beta-depleted transplantation in children. TCRdb re-derived calls from the PCR reads in MiXCR, one entry per CDR3 protein. The data show about 400,000 distinct CDR3 sequences, about an eighth seen once. The material sequenced was PBMCs, taken from the stem cell graft. The receptors stem from a human donor who donated a stem cell graft to a child with Fanconi anemia. The CDR3 runs from the conserved cysteine through the conserved F or W. The D gene is left open where the match is weak. Only some rows state a clone size, as once, few, many or a class for expanded clones.

abundance	v_gene	j_gene	d_gene	CDR3aa	CDR3nt
.	TRBV20-1	TRBJ1-3	.	CSAIARGNTIYF	TGCAGTGCAATAGCCCGGGGAAACACCATATATTTT
many	TRBV12-3/TRBV12-4	TRBJ2-5	TRBD1	CASRTDRGLETQYF	TGTGCCAGCAGAACGGACAGGGGGCTGGAGACCCAGTACTTC
.	TRBV3-1	TRBJ2-1	.	CASSRRGYEQFF	TGTGCCAGCAGCCGACGGGGCTATGAGCAGTTCTTC
.	TRBV15	TRBJ1-5	.	CATSRRRGQHTNQPQHF	TGTGCCACCAGCAGGCGCCGAGGCCAACATACCAATCAGCCCCAGCATTTT
few	TRBV18	TRBJ1-4	.	CASSPPSREKLFF	TGTGCCAGCTCACCACCGTCTCGGGAAAAACTGTTTTTT
few	TRBV9	TRBJ2-7	TRBD1	CASSALPGQGYEQYF	TGTGCCAGCAGCGCCCTCCCGGGACAGGGCTACGAGCAGTACTTC
.	TRBV2	TRBJ2-7	.	CASTVAGQRYSYEQYF	TGTGCCAGCACCGTAGCGGGACAGCGATACTCCTACGAGCAGTACTTC
many	TRBV3-1	TRBJ2-5	.	CASSQGSYQETQYF	TGTGCCAGCAGCCAAGGTTCTTACCAAGAGACCCAGTACTTC
few	TRBV19	TRBJ1-1	TRBD1	CASNPGQSDEAFF	TGTGCCAGTAATCCGGGACAGAGCGATGAAGCTTTCTTT
.	TRBV3-1	TRBJ2-5	.	CATSQEMSERNLDETQYF	TGTGCCACCAGCCAAGAAATGTCAGAAAGGAATTTAGATGAGACCCAGTACTTC
many	TRBV7-8	TRBJ2-1	TRBD2	CASSPFRGVYNEQFF	TGTGCCAGCAGCCCTTTTCGGGGGGTCTACAATGAGCAGTTCTTC
many	TRBV6-2/TRBV6-3	TRBJ2-1	.	CASSRNRGGEQFF	TGTGCCAGCAGTCGAAACAGGGGAGGTGAGCAGTTCTTC
few	TRBV5-1	TRBJ1-2	.	CASSLERPFFYGYTF	TGCGCCAGCAGCTTGGAACGCCCGTTCTTCTATGGCTACACCTTC
.	TRBV7-9	TRBJ1-2	.	CASSHDSGYGYTF	TGTGCCAGCAGCCATGACTCGGGTTATGGCTACACCTTC
.	TRBV7-6	TRBJ2-5	.	CASSLTSWRETQYF	TGTGCCAGCAGCTTAACTAGCTGGAGAGAGACCCAGTACTTC
few	TRBV21-1	TRBJ2-4	.	CASRPTRDSPLAKNIQYF	TGTGCCAGCCGACCTACCCGGGACAGTCCCCTAGCCAAAAACATTCAGTACTTC
.	TRBV18	TRBJ1-5	.	CASSLDPEPQHF	TGTGCCAGCTCCCTCGACCCGGAGCCCCAGCATTTT
few	TRBV3-1	TRBJ2-3	.	CASSQVLSTDTQYF	TGTGCCAGCAGCCAAGTTCTCTCCACAGATACGCAGTATTTT
many	TRBV12-3/TRBV12-4	TRBJ2-3	TRBD2	CASSFHSRDYTDTQYF	TGTGCCAGCAGTTTTCATTCGCGGGACTACACAGATACGCAGTATTTT
few	TRBV4-3	TRBJ2-1	.	CASSQDYSGNEQFF	TGCGCCAGCAGCCAAGATTATTCGGGGAATGAGCAGTTCTTC
few	TRBV4-3	TRBJ2-5	TRBD2	CASSQTGPREAETQYF	TGCGCCAGCAGCCAAACCGGGCCCCGGGAGGCGGAGACCCAGTACTTC
few	TRBV6-4	TRBJ1-2	.	CASSDLGYGYTF	TGTGCCAGCAGTGACTTGGGCTATGGCTACACCTTC
.	TRBV6-2/TRBV6-3	TRBJ1-1	.	CASSYSLGWDTEAFF	TGTGCCAGCAGTTACTCTCTGGGCTGGGACACTGAAGCTTTCTTT
many	TRBV29-1	TRBJ1-1	.	CSVRGYTEAFF	TGCAGCGTTAGGGGATACACTGAAGCTTTCTTT
.	TRBV24-1	TRBJ2-2	.	CATSDLRGADTGELFF	TGTGCCACCAGTGATTTGCGGGGGGCGGACACCGGGGAGCTGTTTTTT
many	TRBV27	TRBJ2-1	TRBD1	CASSLLPTGGILFF	TGTGCCAGCAGTTTACTTCCGACAGGGGGCATCTTGTTCTTC